This entry concerns a single T cell receptor beta chain. Its antigen is not known. What was sequenced were expressed TCRB transcripts, since all of the isolated RNA had been reverse transcribed. TCRdb keeps only in-frame clones here, not all; method: immunoSEQ multiplex PCR. The sample includes roughly 180,000 clones, about 8% seen only once; the top ten take approximately 0.87%. The source of the sample is a study of beta chain features in type 1 diabetes. Study findings and constraints: Moderate yet significant TCRB CDR3 shortening was seen in Type 1 diabetes patients in all four CD4+ subsets. Across patients, naive, central memory and Treg TCRB repertoires exhibited apparently greater similarity than was observed across healthy donors.

The sample was central memory CD4+ T cells from blood. The sequence was collected from a woman aged 40 to 50 with type 1 diabetes.

CDR3 coding DNA: TGTGCCAGCAGCTTAGTGTCGGGTAGCAAAAACATTCAGTACTTC. Translating gives CASSLVSGSKNIQYF. The rearrangement uses TRBV7-9 and TRBJ2-4; D unresolved. This CDR3 has 15 amino acids. Germline V lookup: CDR1 SEHNR, CDR2 FQNEAQ (reference sequence). With 1 base removed from V and 3 bases from J, the gap between germline ends came to 10 bases.